This T cell receptor (beta chain) was profiled in a study of vaccination and CD4 T cells after COVID-19. The CDR3 has 18 amino acids. Germline CDR1 reads SGHVT; CDR2 reads SQSDAQ. Trimming took off 1 base at V and 2 bases at J, with 21 bases between the two ends. Sequenced with the Oncomine TCR Beta short-read assay was DNA taken from cultured CD4+ T cells. TCRdb used MiXCR to reprocess the PCR reads, holding one entry per CDR3 protein. The table shows 7,500 to 9,000 distinct CDR3 sequences, with around 20% occurring only once. Within the sample, this clonotype is medium-sized. The antigen remains undetermined. The treatment was: approximately 11-day PBMC culture with coronavirus spike peptide pools or control peptides (ViraFEST assay). Antigen-specific T cells were expanded with peptide pools by ViraFEST, and TCRs were then sequenced.

This TCR was sampled from a human donor who had recovered from COVID-19. Sequenced here: CD4+ T cells from blood, cultured in vitro, sampled after SARS-CoV-2 vaccination. The genes are TRBV7-4 and TRBJ2-7, with D possibly called TRBD1 or TRBD2 (5 bases each). The CDR3 DNA follows: TGTGCCAGCAGCTTAGTGTGTGGGGGAAACAGGCCGACCTACGAGCAGTACTTC. The encoded protein is CASSLVCGGNRPTYEQYF.